This T cell receptor beta chain was captured by sequencing in a study of CD4 T cells in relation to SARS-CoV-2 and coronaviruses. Profiling relied on immunoSEQ multiplex PCR, and the TCRdb table lists in-frame clones only, not all of them. The sample lists around 26,000 clones; just under 75% were seen once. Regarding this clone: Its antigen is unknown.

CD4+ T cells from unexposed donors were obtained before the COVID-19 pandemic (2011-2018). The cells were cultured for 9 to 11 days before CD4+ T cells were isolated. The source material was CD4+ T cells from PBMCs, cultured in vitro. This TCR derives from a human donor in good health.

The CDR3 sequence is CASSPALHTGELFF. CDR3 in DNA: TGTGCCAGCAGCCCCGCCCTGCACACCGGGGAGCTGTTTTTT. This sequence joins TRBV11-3 and TRBJ2-2; no clear D gene. The germline V gene encodes CDR1 SGHNT and CDR2 YENEEA. Trimming left V 5 bases short and J 3 bases short, with 10 bases between. CDR3 size: 14 residues.